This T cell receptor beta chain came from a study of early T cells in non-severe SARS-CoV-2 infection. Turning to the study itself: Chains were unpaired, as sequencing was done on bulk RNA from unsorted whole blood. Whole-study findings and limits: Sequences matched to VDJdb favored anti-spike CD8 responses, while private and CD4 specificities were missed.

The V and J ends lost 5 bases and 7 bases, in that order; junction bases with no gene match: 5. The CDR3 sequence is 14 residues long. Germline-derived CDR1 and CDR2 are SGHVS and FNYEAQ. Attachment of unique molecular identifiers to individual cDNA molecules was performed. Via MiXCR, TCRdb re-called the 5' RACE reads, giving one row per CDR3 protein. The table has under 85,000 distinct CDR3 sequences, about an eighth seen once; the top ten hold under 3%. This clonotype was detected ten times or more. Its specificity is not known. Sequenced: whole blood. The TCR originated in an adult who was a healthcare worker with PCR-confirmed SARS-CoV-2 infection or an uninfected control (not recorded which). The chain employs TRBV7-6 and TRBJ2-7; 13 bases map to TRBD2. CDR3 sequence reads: CASSKMTSGGEQYF. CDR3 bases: TGTGCCAGCAGCAAGATGACTAGCGGGGGGGAGCAGTACTTC.